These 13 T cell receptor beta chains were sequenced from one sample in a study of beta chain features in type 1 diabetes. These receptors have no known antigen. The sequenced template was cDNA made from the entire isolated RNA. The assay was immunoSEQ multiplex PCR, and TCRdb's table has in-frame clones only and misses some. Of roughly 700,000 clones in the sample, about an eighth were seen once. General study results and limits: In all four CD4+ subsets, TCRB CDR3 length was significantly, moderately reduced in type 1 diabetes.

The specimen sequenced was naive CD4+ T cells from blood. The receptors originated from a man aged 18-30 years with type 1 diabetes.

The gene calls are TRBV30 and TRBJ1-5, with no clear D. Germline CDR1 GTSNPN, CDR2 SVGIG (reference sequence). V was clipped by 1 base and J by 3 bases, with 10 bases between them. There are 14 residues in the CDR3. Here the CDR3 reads CAWSDTPSNQPQHF. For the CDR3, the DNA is TGTGCCTGGAGTGACACACCGTCCAATCAGCCCCAGCATTTT.

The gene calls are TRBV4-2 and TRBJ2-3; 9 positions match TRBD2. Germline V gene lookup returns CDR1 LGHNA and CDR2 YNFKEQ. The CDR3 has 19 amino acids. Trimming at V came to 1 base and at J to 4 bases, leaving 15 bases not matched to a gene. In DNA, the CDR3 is TGTGCCAGCAGCCAAGCTCCCGCTTTGGGCGGGGGGGTATCAGATACGCAGTATTTT. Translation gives CASSQAPALGGGVSDTQYF.

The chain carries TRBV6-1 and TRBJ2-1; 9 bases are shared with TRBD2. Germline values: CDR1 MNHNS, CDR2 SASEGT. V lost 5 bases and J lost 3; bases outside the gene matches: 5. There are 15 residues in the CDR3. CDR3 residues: CASSWASGDYNEQFF. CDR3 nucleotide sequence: TGTGCCAGCAGTTGGGCTAGCGGGGACTACAATGAGCAGTTCTTC.

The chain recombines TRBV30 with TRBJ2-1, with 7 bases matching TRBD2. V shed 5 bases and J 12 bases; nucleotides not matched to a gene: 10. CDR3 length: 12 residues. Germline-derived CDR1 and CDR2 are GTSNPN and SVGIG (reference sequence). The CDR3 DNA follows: TGTGCCTGGGGCCTCCCTTGGGAGGGGCAGTTCTTC. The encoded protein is CAWGLPWEGQFF.

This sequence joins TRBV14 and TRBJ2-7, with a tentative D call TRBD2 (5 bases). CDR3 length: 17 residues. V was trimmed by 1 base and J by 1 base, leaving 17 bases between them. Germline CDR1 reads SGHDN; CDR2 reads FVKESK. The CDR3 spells CASSQGRGLIFSYEQYF. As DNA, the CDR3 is TGTGCCAGCAGCCAAGGACGGGGTCTCATCTTTTCCTACGAGCAGTACTTC.

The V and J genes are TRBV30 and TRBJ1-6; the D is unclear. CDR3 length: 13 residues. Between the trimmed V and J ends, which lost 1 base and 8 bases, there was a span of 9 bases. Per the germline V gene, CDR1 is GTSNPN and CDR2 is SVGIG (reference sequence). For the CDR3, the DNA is TGTGCCTGGAGTGACGGGCGTGATTCACCCCTCCACTTT. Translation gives CAWSDGRDSPLHF. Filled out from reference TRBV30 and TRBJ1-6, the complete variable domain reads SQTIHQWPATLVQPVGSPLSLECTVEGTSNPNLYWYRQAAGRGLQLLFYSVGIGQISSEVPQNLSASRPQDRQFILSSKKLLLSDSGFYLCAWSDGRDSPLHFGNGTRLTVT.

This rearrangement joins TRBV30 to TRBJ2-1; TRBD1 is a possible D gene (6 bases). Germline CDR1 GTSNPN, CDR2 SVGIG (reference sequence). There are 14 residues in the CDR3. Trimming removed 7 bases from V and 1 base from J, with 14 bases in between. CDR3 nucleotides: TGTGCCTTTACAGGGACCTGGTCCTACAATGAGCAGTTCTTC. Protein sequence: CAFTGTWSYNEQFF.

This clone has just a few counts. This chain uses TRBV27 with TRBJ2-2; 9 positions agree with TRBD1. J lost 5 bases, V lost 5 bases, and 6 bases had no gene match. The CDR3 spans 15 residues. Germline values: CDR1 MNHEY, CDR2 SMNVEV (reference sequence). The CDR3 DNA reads TGTGCCAGCAGTCAGGGACAGGGCCTGACCGGGGAGCTGTTTTTT. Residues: CASSQGQGLTGELFF.

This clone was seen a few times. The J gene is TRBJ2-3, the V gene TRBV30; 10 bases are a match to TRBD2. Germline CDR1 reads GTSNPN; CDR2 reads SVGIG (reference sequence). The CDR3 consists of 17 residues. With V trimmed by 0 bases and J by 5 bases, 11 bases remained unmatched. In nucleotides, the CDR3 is TGTGCCTGGAGTGTAAAACTGGGAATAGCGGGGGGAGATACGCAGTATTTT. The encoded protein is CAWSVKLGIAGGDTQYF.

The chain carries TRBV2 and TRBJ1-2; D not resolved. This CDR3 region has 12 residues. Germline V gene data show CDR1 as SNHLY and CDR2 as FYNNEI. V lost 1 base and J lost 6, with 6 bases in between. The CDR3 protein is CASSEERNGYTF. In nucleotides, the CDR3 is TGTGCCAGCAGTGAAGAAAGGAATGGCTACACCTTC.

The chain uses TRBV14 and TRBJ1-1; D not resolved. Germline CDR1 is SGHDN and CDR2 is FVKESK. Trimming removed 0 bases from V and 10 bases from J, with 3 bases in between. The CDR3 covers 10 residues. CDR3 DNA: TGTGCCAGCAGCCAAGATCGAGCTTTCTTT. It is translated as CASSQDRAFF.

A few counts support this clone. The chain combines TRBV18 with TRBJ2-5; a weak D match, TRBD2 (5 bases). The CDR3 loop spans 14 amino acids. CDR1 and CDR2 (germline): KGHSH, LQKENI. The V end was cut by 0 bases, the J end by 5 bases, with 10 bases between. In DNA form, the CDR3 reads TGTGCCAGCTCACCACCGGCTAGGAGGGAGACCCAGTACTTC. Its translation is CASSPPARRETQYF.

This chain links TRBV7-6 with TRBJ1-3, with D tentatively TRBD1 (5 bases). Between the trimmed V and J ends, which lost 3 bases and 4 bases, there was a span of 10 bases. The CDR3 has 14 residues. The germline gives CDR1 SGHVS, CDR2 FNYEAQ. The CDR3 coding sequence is TGTGCCAGCAGCTTGACAGATTCGGGAAACACCATATATTTT. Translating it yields CASSLTDSGNTIYF.